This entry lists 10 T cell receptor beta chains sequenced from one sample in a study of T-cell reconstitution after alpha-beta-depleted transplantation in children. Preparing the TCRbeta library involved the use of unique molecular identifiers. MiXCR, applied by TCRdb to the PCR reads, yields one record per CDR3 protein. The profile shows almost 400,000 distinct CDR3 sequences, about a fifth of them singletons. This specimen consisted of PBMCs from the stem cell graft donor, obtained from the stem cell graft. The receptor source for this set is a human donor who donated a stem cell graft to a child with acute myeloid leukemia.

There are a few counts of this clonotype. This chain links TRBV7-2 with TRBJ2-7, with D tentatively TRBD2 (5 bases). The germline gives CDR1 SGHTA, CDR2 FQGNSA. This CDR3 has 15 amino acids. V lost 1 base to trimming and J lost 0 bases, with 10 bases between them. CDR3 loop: CASSLDVGSSYEQYF. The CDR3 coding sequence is TGTGCCAGCAGCTTAGACGTGGGGAGCTCCTACGAGCAGTACTTC.

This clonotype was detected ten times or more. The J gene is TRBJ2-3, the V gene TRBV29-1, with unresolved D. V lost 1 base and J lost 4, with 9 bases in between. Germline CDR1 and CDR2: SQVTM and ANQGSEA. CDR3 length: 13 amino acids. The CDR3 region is CSVEGRRADTQYF. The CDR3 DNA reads TGCAGCGTTGAAGGTCGAAGAGCAGATACGCAGTATTTT.

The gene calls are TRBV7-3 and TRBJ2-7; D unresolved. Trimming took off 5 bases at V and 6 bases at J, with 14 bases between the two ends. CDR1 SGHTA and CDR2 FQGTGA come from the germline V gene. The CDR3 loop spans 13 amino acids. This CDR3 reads CASSPSPAREQYF. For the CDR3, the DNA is TGTGCCAGCAGCCCCTCCCCGGCTCGCGAGCAGTACTTC.

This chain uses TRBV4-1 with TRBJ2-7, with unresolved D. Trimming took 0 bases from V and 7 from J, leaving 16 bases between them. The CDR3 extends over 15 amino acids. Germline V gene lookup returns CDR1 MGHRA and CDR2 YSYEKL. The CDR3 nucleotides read TGCGCCAGCAGCCAAGATAACGGCGCAATGCGGGAGCAGTACTTC. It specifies CASSQDNGAMREQYF.

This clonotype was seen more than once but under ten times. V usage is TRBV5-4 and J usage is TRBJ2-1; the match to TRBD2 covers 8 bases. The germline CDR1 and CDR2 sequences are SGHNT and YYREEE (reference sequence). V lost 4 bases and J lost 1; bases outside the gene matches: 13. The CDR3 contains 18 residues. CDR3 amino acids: CASSLGHPGLESYNEQFF. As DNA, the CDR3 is TGTGCCAGCAGCCTGGGTCACCCGGGACTAGAGTCCTACAATGAGCAGTTCTTC.

The CDR3 sequence is CASSLDPILKMSSYNEQFF. The DNA for the CDR3 is TGTGCCAGCAGCTTAGACCCTATCCTTAAGATGAGCTCCTACAATGAGCAGTTCTTC. The J gene is TRBJ2-1, the V gene TRBV11-2; no clear D. Looked up from germline, CDR1 is SGHAT and CDR2 is FQNNGV. This CDR3 has 19 amino acids. V shed 0 bases and J shed 0 bases, with 18 bases lying between them.

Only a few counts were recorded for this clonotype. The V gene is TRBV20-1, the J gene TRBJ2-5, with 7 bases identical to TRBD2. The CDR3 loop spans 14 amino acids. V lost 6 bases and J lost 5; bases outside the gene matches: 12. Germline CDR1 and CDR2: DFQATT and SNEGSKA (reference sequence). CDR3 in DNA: TGCAGTGCCGATCGGACTAGGAGCGCGGAGACCCAGTACTTC. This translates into CSADRTRSAETQYF.

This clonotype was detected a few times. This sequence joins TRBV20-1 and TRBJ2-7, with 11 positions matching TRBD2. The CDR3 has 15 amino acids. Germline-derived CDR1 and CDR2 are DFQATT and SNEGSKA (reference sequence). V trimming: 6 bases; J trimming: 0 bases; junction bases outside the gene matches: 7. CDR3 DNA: TGCAGTGCGCCTAGCGGGAGGCCCAGCTCCTACGAGCAGTACTTC. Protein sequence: CSAPSGRPSSYEQYF.

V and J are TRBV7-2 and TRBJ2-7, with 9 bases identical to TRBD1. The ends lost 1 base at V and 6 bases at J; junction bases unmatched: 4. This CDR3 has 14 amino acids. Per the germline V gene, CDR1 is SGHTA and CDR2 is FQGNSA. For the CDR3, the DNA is TGTGCCAGCAGCTTAGGGGGACAGGGAGGCGAGCAGTACTTC. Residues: CASSLGGQGGEQYF.

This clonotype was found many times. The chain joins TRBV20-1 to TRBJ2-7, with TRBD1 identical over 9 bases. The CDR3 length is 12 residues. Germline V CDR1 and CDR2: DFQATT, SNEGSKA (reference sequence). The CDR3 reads CSQGTGYDEQYF. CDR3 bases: TGCAGCCAAGGGACAGGGTATGACGAGCAGTACTTC.